These 27 T cell receptor beta chains share one sample of origin, sequenced in a study of cytomegalovirus exposure and HLA in healthy donors. PCR was performed using 60 Vbeta and 13 Jbeta primers. Clones were read by immunoSEQ multiplex PCR, and TCRdb kept only the in-frame ones, dropping some. This table has 100,000 to 150,000 clones, 77% appearing once. Sequencing input: PBMCs. The receptors were sampled from a young man in good health and CMV-seropositive.

The V call is TRBV19, the J call TRBJ1-2; 8 bases are a match to TRBD1. The junction had 14 bases not matched to a gene; V was cut back by 4 bases and J by 4 bases. The CDR3 covers 17 residues. Germline lookup yields CDR1 LNHDA and CDR2 SQIVND (reference sequence). This CDR3 reads CASSNPLGRGHFYGYTF. The CDR3 bases are TGTGCCAGTAGTAATCCCCTTGGCAGGGGGCACTTCTATGGCTACACCTTC.

The genes are TRBV28 and TRBJ1-3; D may be TRBD1 (5 bases). Germline assignment: CDR1 MDHEN and CDR2 SYDVKM. Trimming cost V 6 bases and J 4 bases, with 13 bases left between them. This CDR3 is built from 14 residues. CDR3 bases: TGTGCCAGCAGGCGGGGGATAACAGGAAACACCATATATTTT. Translated, it gives CASRRGITGNTIYF.

V usage is TRBV5-5 and J usage is TRBJ1-5, with unresolved D. CDR3 length equals 13 residues. Germline CDR1 and CDR2: SGHKS and YYEKEE (reference sequence). Trimming stripped 4 bases from V and 7 bases from J, with 12 bases between. Here the CDR3 reads CASSQAVYQPQHF. CDR3 DNA: TGTGCCAGCAGCCAAGCCGTATACCAGCCCCAGCATTTT. Using reference TRBV5-5 and TRBJ1-5 for the parts outside the CDR3, the full variable domain is DAGVTQSPTHLIKTRGQQVTLRCSPISGHKSVSWYQQVLGQGPQFIFQYYEKEERGRGNFPDRFSARQFPNYSSELNVNALLLGDSALYLCASSQAVYQPQHFGDGTRLSIL.

The chain is built from TRBV30 and TRBJ2-2; possibly TRBD1 for D (5 bases). Per the germline V gene, CDR1 is GTSNPN and CDR2 is SVGIG (reference sequence). The ends were cut back, 4 bases at V and 1 base at J, with 10 bases in the middle. This CDR3 comprises 14 residues. The CDR3 region is CAWNPTGNTGELFF. For the CDR3, the DNA is TGTGCCTGGAACCCTACAGGGAACACCGGGGAGCTGTTTTTT.

The chain recombines TRBV29-1 with TRBJ1-2, with a tentative D call TRBD1 (6 bases). V was shortened by 4 bases and J by 4 bases, with 13 bases between the two germline ends. Germline CDR1 reads SQVTM; CDR2 reads ANQGSEA. The CDR3 is 13 amino acids. In nucleotides, the CDR3 is TGCAGCGTTGTAGGGGGGGCCGCCTATGGCTACACCTTC. Translated, it gives CSVVGGAAYGYTF. Full variable domain (missing parts from reference TRBV29-1 and TRBJ1-2): SAVISQKPSRDICQRGTSLTIQCQVDSQVTMMFWYRQQPGQSLTLIATANQGSEATYESGFVIDKFPISRPNLTFSTLTVSNMSPEDSSIYLCSVVGGAAYGYTFGSGTRLTVV.

The chain joins TRBV13 to TRBJ2-5; 8 bases match TRBD2. V trimming: 5 bases; J trimming: 4 bases; junction bases outside the gene matches: 6. Germline V gene lookup returns CDR1 PRHDT and CDR2 FYEKMQ (reference sequence). This CDR3 is 14 amino acids long. DNA of the CDR3: TGTGCCAGCAGCCCTCGTCGGGGGGGAGAGACCCAGTACTTC. Translating it yields CASSPRRGGETQYF.

The chain has TRBV5-1 and TRBJ2-3; D gene unclear. The germline gives CDR1 SGHRS, CDR2 YFSETQ. V was trimmed by 3 bases and J by 6 bases, leaving 11 bases between them. This CDR3 is built from 13 residues. Here the CDR3 DNA reads TGCGCCAGCAGCTCCCCCGCGCTTGATACGCAGTATTTT. It translates to CASSSPALDTQYF. Using reference TRBV5-1 and TRBJ2-3 for the parts outside the CDR3, the full variable domain is KAGVTQTPRYLIKTRGQQVTLSCSPISGHRSVSWYQQTPGQGLQFLFEYFSETQRNKGNFPGRFSGRQFSNSRSEMNVSTLELGDSALYLCASSSPALDTQYFGPGTRLTVL.

This clone was found a few times. The chain carries TRBV14 and TRBJ1-2, with a possible D match to TRBD1 (5 bases). Trimming removed 3 bases at V and 9 bases at J, with 20 bases between. Germline V CDR1 and CDR2: SGHDN, FVKESK. The CDR3 covers 15 residues. The CDR3 coding sequence is TGTGCCAGCAGCCAGATCGACGGTCAGGGTATGAGCTACACCTTC. Protein sequence: CASSQIDGQGMSYTF.

The V call is TRBV9, the J call TRBJ2-3; no firm D call. Looked up from germline, CDR1 is SGDLS and CDR2 is YYNGEE. CDR3 length equals 16 residues. With 0 bases removed from V and 4 bases from J, the gap between germline ends came to 15 bases. CDR3 sequence: CASSVVADYHADTQYF. The CDR3 bases are TGTGCCAGCAGCGTAGTGGCAGATTATCACGCAGATACGCAGTATTTT.

This clone has just one count. The chain combines TRBV7-9 with TRBJ2-7, with 10 positions matching TRBD2. This CDR3 contains 16 residues. The ends lost 7 bases at V and 3 bases at J; junction bases unmatched: 12. Per the germline V gene, CDR1 is SEHNR and CDR2 is FQNEAQ (reference sequence). CDR3 sequence reads: CASNPPLAGANYEQYF. CDR3 nucleotides: TGTGCCAGCAACCCCCCGCTAGCGGGAGCCAACTACGAGCAGTACTTC. The whole variable domain, filled in from reference TRBV7-9 and TRBJ2-7, reads DTGVSQNPRHKITKRGQNVTFRCDPISEHNRLYWYRQTLGQGPEFLTYFQNEAQLEKSRLLSDRFSAERPKGSFSTLEIQRTEQGDSAMYLCASNPPLAGANYEQYFGPGTRLTVT.

A few counts support this clone. V usage is TRBV7-9 and J usage is TRBJ1-2; D call uncertain. V gave up 3 bases and J gave up 8 bases, with 13 bases separating them. The CDR3 loop spans 13 amino acids. Germline CDR1 is SEHNR and CDR2 is FQNEAQ (reference sequence). The CDR3 DNA sequence: TGTGCCAGCAGCTTTGCTACAAGTAGCGGCTACACCTTC. This encodes CASSFATSSGYTF.

V gene TRBV11-3 combines with J gene TRBJ2-5; 9 bases are a match to TRBD2. This CDR3 spans 16 amino acids. The junction had 7 bases not matched to a gene; V was cut back by 2 bases and J by 3 bases. CDR1 SGHNT and CDR2 YENEEA come from the germline V gene. DNA of the CDR3: TGTGCCAGCAGCTTAAGGGGCGTAGCGGGAGAAGAGACCCAGTACTTC. Protein: CASSLRGVAGEETQYF.

V and J are TRBV7-6 and TRBJ2-7; TRBD1 matches at 9 bases. The J segment lost 13 bases and the V segment lost 5 bases, leaving 15 bases of the junction unmatched. CDR1 and CDR2 from the germline V gene are SGHVS and FNYEAQ. This CDR3 spans 14 amino acids. This CDR3 reads CASSPDRGDREEYF. The DNA of the CDR3 is TGTGCCAGCAGCCCGGACAGGGGCGATAGGGAGGAATACTTC.

The gene calls are TRBV28 and TRBJ1-5; TRBD1 matches 8 bases. The CDR3 runs to 16 residues. V lost 6 bases to trimming and J lost 3 bases; unmatched junction nucleotides: 10. Germline CDR1 MDHEN, CDR2 SYDVKM. The CDR3 DNA reads as TGTGCCAGCAGGGTCGGACAGGGATGGATCAATCAGCCCCAGCATTTT. This sequence encodes CASRVGQGWINQPQHF.

This clone was seen more than once but under ten times. The genes are TRBV5-6 and TRBJ2-3, with D tentatively TRBD2 (6 bases). V gave up 5 bases and J gave up 2 bases, with 18 bases separating them. The CDR3 covers 16 residues. Germline V CDR1 and CDR2: SGHDT, YYEEEE. The CDR3 region has the DNA TGTGCCAGCAGAACTAAAGAGAGGGACTTCACAGATACGCAGTATTTT. It yields the protein CASRTKERDFTDTQYF.

The rearrangement uses TRBV10-1 and TRBJ1-3; D is possibly TRBD1 (5 bases). Germline lookup yields CDR1 WNHNN and CDR2 SYGVQD (reference sequence). CDR3 size: 15 residues. V lost 2 bases and J 5 bases, leaving 13 bases between the germline ends. The CDR3 DNA is TGCGCCAGCAGTGAGAGTACGGCAGGGCGAAACACCATATATTTT. Encoded protein: CASSESTAGRNTIYF.

A remark on this clone: A junction end diverges from the germline sequence, so it may reflect a read error. This chain connects TRBV7-7 to TRBJ2-2, with D perhaps TRBD2 (6 bases). Germline CDR1 is SSHAT and CDR2 is FNYEAQ (reference sequence). The CDR3 length is 15 residues. The chain's CDR3 is CASSFGGPNTGELFF. The CDR3 nucleotides are TGTGCTAGCAGCTTCGGGGGACCGAACACCGGGGAGCTGTTTTTT.

The V and J genes are TRBV19 and TRBJ2-7; maybe TRBD1 (6 bases). The CDR3 extends over 14 amino acids. Trimming stripped 3 bases from V and 1 base from J, with 10 bases between. Per germline, CDR1 LNHDA and CDR2 SQIVND (reference sequence). The CDR3 loop is CASSILGGSYEQYF. CDR3 sequence (DNA): TGTGCCAGTAGTATCTTAGGGGGTTCCTACGAGCAGTACTTC.

V is TRBV28 and J is TRBJ1-4, with D tentatively TRBD1 (5 bases). Per germline, CDR1 MDHEN and CDR2 SYDVKM. V shed 5 bases and J shed 0 bases, with 19 bases lying between them. This CDR3 spans 18 amino acids. Here the CDR3 DNA reads TGTGCCAGCAGTCTTCCTCCCGGACAATTTGCAACTAATGAAAAACTGTTTTTT. Encoded protein: CASSLPPGQFATNEKLFF.

V usage is TRBV5-1 and J usage is TRBJ1-1; 11 positions agree with TRBD1. Per germline, CDR1 SGHRS and CDR2 YFSETQ. The V segment lost 2 bases and the J segment 2 bases; nucleotides outside the gene matches: 17. This CDR3 is 20 amino acids long. The CDR3 is CASSLGTGGVPLNPNTEAFF. In DNA, the CDR3 is TGCGCCAGCAGCTTAGGGACAGGGGGTGTCCCACTCAATCCTAACACTGAAGCTTTCTTT.

The rearrangement links TRBV5-1 to TRBJ2-7; D is uncertain. The CDR3 runs 12 residues. With 4 bases removed from V and 2 bases from J, the gap between germline ends came to 7 bases. Germline CDR1 is SGHRS and CDR2 is YFSETQ. This CDR3 reads CASSPETYEQYF. The DNA of the CDR3 is TGCGCCAGCAGCCCCGAGACCTACGAGCAGTACTTC.

The CDR3 region has the DNA TGTGCCAGCAGCAGCGAGCGGGACTCGCCCTTCACTAACTATGGCTACACCTTC. Translated, it gives CASSSERDSPFTNYGYTF. V usage is TRBV7-8 and J usage is TRBJ1-2; possible D gene TRBD1, 5 bases. Germline CDR1 and CDR2: SGHVS and FQNEAQ. Trimming removed 5 bases from V and 0 bases from J, with 22 bases in between. CDR3 length equals 18 residues.

The genes are TRBV10-1 and TRBJ1-5, with D possibly TRBD1 on 6 matching bases. The V end lost 0 bases, the J end lost 2 bases, and 8 bases lay between the germline ends. CDR3 length: 15 residues. Per the germline V gene, CDR1 is WNHNN and CDR2 is SYGVQD (reference sequence). CDR3 in amino acids: CASSESRTGNQPQHF. Written as DNA, the CDR3 is TGCGCCAGCAGTGAGTCCCGGACAGGCAATCAGCCCCAGCATTTT.

This clone occurred once. The V gene is TRBV19, the J gene TRBJ1-6; 9 nucleotides align to TRBD1. In germline, CDR1 is LNHDA, CDR2 SQIVND (reference sequence). The CDR3 extends over 15 amino acids. J lost 7 bases, V lost 3 bases, and 4 bases had no gene match. The DNA of the CDR3 is TGTGCCAGTAGTATCCTACAGGGGGCAAATTCACCCCTCCACTTT. It encodes CASSILQGANSPLHF.

This sequence joins TRBV29-1 and TRBJ2-7; 7 bases are shared with TRBD1. J was trimmed by 5 bases and V by 2 bases; bases with no gene match: 9. Germline CDR1 and CDR2: SQVTM and ANQGSEA. The CDR3 has 14 residues. DNA of the CDR3: TGCAGCGTTGAACAAGGGGGCGAGGGTGACGAGCAGTACTTC. Residues: CSVEQGGEGDEQYF.

V is TRBV4-2 and J is TRBJ2-1, with 10 positions matching TRBD2. Losses at the gene ends were 3 bases for V and 3 bases for J; bases not matched to a gene: 2. CDR1 and CDR2 (germline): LGHNA, YNFKEQ. The CDR3 totals 15 residues. CDR3 in amino acids: CASSQLAGDYNEQFF. Here the CDR3 DNA reads TGTGCCAGCAGCCAGCTAGCGGGAGACTACAATGAGCAGTTCTTC.

This clone has just a few counts. One junction end does not reproduce the germline sequence, and a read error may be involved. The rearrangement uses TRBV28 and TRBJ2-6, with a possible D match to TRBD1 (5 bases). CDR3 length: 15 residues. CDR1 MDHEN and CDR2 SYDVKM come from the germline V gene. The CDR3 coding sequence is TGTGCCAGCAAGGGCGGTTACTCTGGGGCCAACGGCCTGACTTTC. Translated: CASKGGYSGANGLTF.